The next 20 T cell receptor beta chains were all read from a single sample in a study of long-term antiretroviral therapy in people with HIV. Run at survey level, the immunoSEQ assay was version v3.0. Profiling relied on immunoSEQ multiplex PCR, and the TCRdb table lists in-frame clones only, not all of them. The table has some 28,000 clones, around four fifths seen once. The source material was unsorted PBMCs, sampled 2.7 to 2.9 years after starting antiretroviral therapy. Every receptor here comes from a man aged 25 to 45 with HIV.

This clone has only a few counts. This rearrangement joins TRBV18 to TRBJ1-5, with D perhaps matching TRBD1 (5 bases). V was pared by 6 bases and J by 6 bases, with 9 bases between. Germline assignment: CDR1 KGHSH and CDR2 LQKENI. The CDR3 totals 12 residues. Here the CDR3 DNA reads TGTGCCAGCTCGGCAGGGACTCAGCCCCAGCATTTT. This translates into CASSAGTQPQHF.

The chain employs TRBV4-1 and TRBJ2-1; 11 positions agree with TRBD2. The CDR3 consists of 15 residues. The germline V gene has CDR1 MGHRA and CDR2 YSYEKL. Trimming at V came to 7 bases and at J to 8 bases, leaving 10 bases not matched to a gene. CDR3 amino acids: CASTRLAGKGDEQFF. CDR3 in DNA: TGCGCCAGCACCCGACTAGCGGGAAAGGGTGATGAGCAGTTCTTC.

This chain uses TRBV21-1 with TRBJ2-7; TRBD2 is the table's D call and was not checked against the DNA. TRBV21-1 is noted as a pseudogene. The CDR3 loop spans 19 amino acids. CDR3 sequence: CASRSKGRRGEDYQYEQYF. Written as DNA, the CDR3 is TGTGCCAGCAGATCCAAGGGACGCCGCGGGGAGGACTACCAATACGAGCAGTACTTC.

The chain employs TRBV6-6 and TRBJ2-1; TRBD2 might be the D (6 bases). Trimming shortened V by 6 bases and J by 3 bases, and 18 bases separated the two germline ends. The CDR3 extends over 16 amino acids. Per the germline V gene, CDR1 is MNHNY and CDR2 is SVGAGI (reference sequence). The CDR3 protein is CASSRASGTGYNEQFF. The CDR3 nucleotides are TGTGCCAGCAGCCGTGCCTCCGGGACTGGCTACAATGAGCAGTTCTTC.

The chain links TRBV6-1 to TRBJ1-5; D is undetermined. This CDR3 spans 13 amino acids. Germline assignment: CDR1 MNHNS and CDR2 SASEGT. Trimming stripped 4 bases from V and 7 bases from J, with 11 bases between. Written as DNA, the CDR3 is TGTGCCAGCAGTGTGAGGTCAGTGCAGCCCCAGCATTTT. It encodes CASSVRSVQPQHF.

The CDR3 reads CASRGVGSNQPQHF. In nucleotides, the CDR3 is TGTGCCAGCAGGGGGGTGGGGAGCAATCAGCCCCAGCATTTT. This rearrangement joins TRBV6-5 to TRBJ1-5, with a tentative D call TRBD1 (5 bases). This CDR3 is built from 14 residues. Trimming removed 6 bases from V and 1 base from J, with 10 bases in between. Germline V lookup: CDR1 MNHEY, CDR2 SVGAGI.

The V gene is TRBV28, the J gene TRBJ1-5; D unresolved. This CDR3 spans 13 amino acids. V dropped 3 bases and J dropped 7 bases, with 10 bases sitting between them. Germline assignment: CDR1 MDHEN and CDR2 SYDVKM. CDR3 sequence reads: CASSFGLAQPQHF. In DNA, the CDR3 is TGTGCCAGCAGTTTCGGGTTAGCGCAGCCCCAGCATTTT.

V is TRBV6-5 and J is TRBJ2-7; D not resolved. From germline, CDR1 is MNHEY and CDR2 SVGAGI. The V and J ends lost 7 bases and 1 base respectively, with 17 bases between them. The CDR3 totals 15 residues. The CDR3, as DNA: TGTGCCAGCAAGAGCAACAGCGCTAATTCCTACGAGCAGTACTTC. This gives the protein CASKSNSANSYEQYF.

The CDR3, as DNA: TGTGCCAGCAGTCTGGGACGCTACAAAGAGACCCAGTACTTC. It is translated as CASSLGRYKETQYF. V gene TRBV28 combines with J gene TRBJ2-5; either TRBD1 or TRBD2 may fit D (5 bases each). Germline CDR1 MDHEN, CDR2 SYDVKM. Trimming removed 5 bases from V and 3 bases from J, with 13 bases in between. This CDR3 is 14 amino acids long.

V usage is TRBV4-1 and J usage is TRBJ2-1; 9 bases are shared with TRBD1. The CDR3 loop spans 16 amino acids. With V trimmed by 4 bases and J by 7 bases, 11 bases remained unmatched. Germline lookup yields CDR1 MGHRA and CDR2 YSYEKL. In DNA, the CDR3 is TGCGCCAGCAGCCCTGGAACAGGGGGCGTTGGAAATGAGCAGTTCTTC. It translates to CASSPGTGGVGNEQFF.

This clone appeared a single time. This rearrangement joins TRBV7-6 to TRBJ2-7, with D perhaps matching TRBD1 (5 bases). The V gene's germline CDR1 is SGHVS and CDR2 FNYEAQ. V shed 0 bases and J shed 2 bases, with 11 bases lying between them. The CDR3 runs to 15 residues. The CDR3, as DNA: TGTGCCAGCAGCTTAGCGTCAGGGTCCCCCTACGAGCAGTACTTC. Protein product: CASSLASGSPYEQYF. Full variable domain (outside the CDR3, taken from reference TRBV7-6 and TRBJ2-7): GAGVSQSPRYKVTKRGQDVALRCDPISGHVSLYWYRQALGQGPEFLTYFNYEAQQDKSGLPNDRFSAERPEGSISTLTIQRTEQRDSAMYRCASSLASGSPYEQYFGPGTRLTVT.

The rearrangement joins TRBV7-9 to TRBJ2-1, with 11 bases matching TRBD2. The CDR3 extends over 17 amino acids. Losses at the gene ends were 1 base for V and 5 bases for J; bases not matched to a gene: 7. Germline CDR1 SEHNR, CDR2 FQNEAQ (reference sequence). The CDR3 coding sequence is TGTGCCAGCAGCTTAGAAAGGTCTAGCGGGGGGAACAATGAGCAGTTCTTC. Translated: CASSLERSSGGNNEQFF.

This chain uses TRBV5-1 with TRBJ1-5; D is unclear. Germline V gene data show CDR1 as SGHRS and CDR2 as YFSETQ. This CDR3 spans 15 amino acids. V was trimmed by 0 bases and J by 3 bases, leaving 10 bases between them. CDR3 protein: CASSLGGVSNQPQHF. CDR3 DNA sequence: TGCGCCAGCAGCTTGGGGGGAGTGTCCAATCAGCCCCAGCATTTT.

This chain joins TRBV11-3 and TRBJ2-1; 12 nucleotides align to TRBD2. This CDR3 has 14 residues. Losses at the gene ends were 5 bases for V and 6 bases for J; bases not matched to a gene: 2. CDR1 is SGHNT, CDR2 YENEEA, per germline. The CDR3 region has the DNA TGTGCCAGCAGCCCGGGACTAGCGGGCAATGAGCAGTTCTTC. Protein: CASSPGLAGNEQFF.

This chain joins TRBV5-1 and TRBJ1-5; D possibly corresponds to TRBD1 (6 bases). Germline V gene lookup returns CDR1 SGHRS and CDR2 YFSETQ. CDR3 size: 14 residues. The ends were cut back, 4 bases at V and 4 bases at J, with 12 bases in the middle. This CDR3 reads CASSPGTTNQPQHF. DNA of the CDR3: TGCGCCAGCAGCCCGGGGACAACTAATCAGCCCCAGCATTTT. Drawing the rest from reference TRBV5-1 and TRBJ1-5, the complete variable domain is KAGVTQTPRYLIKTRGQQVTLSCSPISGHRSVSWYQQTPGQGLQFLFEYFSETQRNKGNFPGRFSGRQFSNSRSEMNVSTLELGDSALYLCASSPGTTNQPQHFGDGTRLSIL.

The V call is TRBV19, the J call TRBJ2-7, with D unresolved. The germline V and J ends were trimmed by 2 bases and 5 bases, with 19 bases remaining between them. CDR3 length: 16 residues. Germline-derived CDR1 and CDR2 are LNHDA and SQIVND (reference sequence). As DNA, the CDR3 is TGTGCCAGTAGTATATCCCCTAAGCGTGGTTTCCACGAGCAGTACTTC. Its translation: CASSISPKRGFHEQYF.

The gene calls are TRBV28 and TRBJ2-2, with TRBD2 matching over 15 bases. The CDR3 consists of 18 residues. Germline CDR1 is MDHEN and CDR2 is SYDVKM. J was trimmed by 0 bases and V by 3 bases; bases with no gene match: 2. CDR3: CASSLGLAGGTNTGELFF. For the CDR3, the DNA is TGTGCCAGCAGTTTGGGACTAGCGGGAGGCACGAACACCGGGGAGCTGTTTTTT.

The chain uses TRBV5-1 and TRBJ2-7, with 9 bases lining up with TRBD1. With 1 base clipped from V and 0 bases from J, the junction kept 8 bases outside the gene matches. Germline V gene lookup returns CDR1 SGHRS and CDR2 YFSETQ. The CDR3 extends over 17 amino acids. The chain's CDR3 is CASSLTPRTGVSYEQYF. CDR3 DNA sequence: TGCGCCAGCAGCTTGACTCCCCGGACAGGGGTCTCCTACGAGCAGTACTTC.

This clone has more than one count but fewer than ten. This specimen includes other DNA sequences encoding the same CDR3. The gene calls are TRBV28 and TRBJ2-2, with D perhaps TRBD2 (5 bases). The CDR3 totals 13 residues. Germline CDR1 reads MDHEN; CDR2 reads SYDVKM. Between the trimmed V and J ends, which lost 5 bases and 4 bases, there was a span of 8 bases. For the CDR3, the DNA is TGTGCCAGCAGTCACCGGGGCACCGGGGAGCTGTTTTTT. Its translation is CASSHRGTGELFF.

This clone was seen only once. This chain uses TRBV5-4 with TRBJ2-2, with unresolved D. V was clipped by 2 bases and J by 5 bases, with 4 bases between them. This CDR3 region has 12 residues. Germline V gene lookup returns CDR1 SGHNT and CDR2 YYREEE (reference sequence). The DNA for the CDR3 is TGTGCCAGCAGCTTCGATACCGGGGAGCTGTTTTTT. Protein sequence: CASSFDTGELFF.